One and the same sample provided the 32 T cell receptor beta chains below, sequenced in a study of CD8 T cells in Susac syndrome (dated by TCRdb to about 2019). Library preparation was by the immunoSEQ multiplex PCR assay. RNA was extracted using the RNeasy kit, and about 0.5 to 1 microgram was reverse transcribed with random hexamers. TCRdb applied fastp at Q25 and MiXCR to the public reads, then kept only in-frame beta chains. Each CDR3 protein appears once, grouped with its most common genes and DNA. Here the sample has approximately 160,000 distinct CDR3 sequences; roughly 95% occur a single time. The top ten clones comprise less than 0.15% of the sample. Sequenced: CD4+ T cells from PBMCs. Every receptor here comes from a human donor with Susac syndrome.

The chain recombines TRBV20-1 with TRBJ2-5; TRBD1 might be the D (6 bases). This CDR3 region has 13 residues. Looked up from germline, CDR1 is DFQATT and CDR2 is SNEGSKA (reference sequence). Between the trimmed V and J ends, which lost 3 bases and 4 bases, there was a span of 12 bases. The CDR3 loop is CSASGGQGETQYF. Written as DNA, the CDR3 is TGCAGTGCTAGTGGGGGCCAGGGAGAGACCCAGTACTTC.

The chain joins TRBV24-1 to TRBJ2-6; TRBD1 matches at 12 bases. V lost 5 bases to trimming and J lost 2 bases; unmatched junction nucleotides: 3. CDR3 length equals 17 residues. The germline V gene has CDR1 KGHDR and CDR2 SFDVKD. CDR3 loop: CATSAGTGGTGANVLTF. The CDR3 DNA reads TGTGCCACCAGTGCTGGGACAGGGGGCACTGGGGCCAACGTCCTGACTTTC.

V usage is TRBV4-3 and J usage is TRBJ2-7, with 10 bases identical to TRBD2. Trimming took 3 bases from V and 4 from J; bases not matched to a gene: 6. Germline CDR1 is LGHNA and CDR2 is YSLEER. The CDR3 sequence is 15 residues long. The CDR3 sequence is CASSQLAGGHYEQYF. The CDR3 bases are TGCGCCAGCAGCCAGTTAGCGGGAGGCCATTACGAGCAGTACTTC.

The chain combines TRBV12-5 with TRBJ1-2; D gene unclear. Germline values: CDR1 LGHNT, CDR2 FRNRAP. The CDR3 loop spans 13 amino acids. Trimming stripped 7 bases from V and 6 bases from J, with 15 bases between. The CDR3 DNA reads TGTGCTAGTGCCGCAGGATTTGTGGATGGCTACACCTTC. Amino acid sequence: CASAAGFVDGYTF. Full variable domain (rest looked up from reference TRBV12-5 and TRBJ1-2): DARVTQTPRHKVTEMGQEVTMRCQPILGHNTVFWYRQTMMQGLELLAYFRNRAPLDDSGMPKDRFSAEMPDATLATLKIQPSEPRDSAVYFCASAAGFVDGYTFGSGTRLTVV.

Comments on this clonotype: The conserved closing phenylalanine or tryptophan is absent in this CDR3, likely reflecting a read error. It is unclear where the CDR3 begins or ends on the DNA, so no DNA is shown, and the CDR3 is as TCRdb lists it. V gene TRBV7-7 combines with J gene TRBJ1-4; the table's D gene call, TRBD1, was not cross checked with the DNA. Germline V gene sequence: CDR1 SSHAT, CDR2 FNYEAQ (reference sequence). The CDR3 numbers 11 amino acids, ends counted. CDR3 amino acids: CASSLVDTEPI.

The chain has TRBV12-3 or TRBV12-4 and TRBJ2-1; TRBD2 agrees at 8 bases. Germline trimming cut 4 bases from V and 4 bases from J; bases unmatched to any gene: 9. The CDR3 contains 16 residues. The CDR3 DNA reads TGTGCCAGCAGTTGGGTAGCGGGAACGGGATACAATGAGCAGTTCTTC. It yields the protein CASSWVAGTGYNEQFF.

The rearrangement links TRBV20-1 to TRBJ2-1, with TRBD2 matching over 7 bases. This CDR3 contains 15 residues. In germline, CDR1 is DFQATT, CDR2 SNEGSKA (reference sequence). With 1 base clipped from V and 6 bases from J, the junction kept 9 bases outside the gene matches. CDR3 in amino acids: CSARVLAGAVNEQFF. The CDR3 DNA reads as TGCAGTGCTAGAGTTCTGGCGGGAGCAGTCAATGAGCAGTTCTTC.

The chain recombines TRBV6-6 with TRBJ2-4; 10 positions match TRBD1. CDR3 length: 14 residues. V shed 4 bases, J shed 10 bases, and the junction held 7 bases outside the gene matches. Germline V gives CDR1 MNHNY, CDR2 SVGAGI (reference sequence). The CDR3 here is CASSSGTGERIQYF. The CDR3, as DNA: TGTGCCAGCAGTTCCGGGACAGGGGAACGGATTCAGTACTTC.

The genes are TRBV29-1 and TRBJ2-7; D gene uncertain. Germline loops: CDR1 SQVTM, CDR2 ANQGSEA. Between the trimmed V and J ends, which lost 6 bases and 0 bases, there was a span of 18 bases. The CDR3 length is 15 residues. The CDR3 nucleotides read TGCAGCGTCGGTGGAACCCCAGGAAACTCCTACGAGCAGTACTTC. Encoded protein: CSVGGTPGNSYEQYF.

V and J are TRBV29-1 and TRBJ2-1; the D gene is possibly TRBD1 (5 bases). The V gene's germline CDR1 is SQVTM and CDR2 ANQGSEA. V was trimmed by 6 bases and J by 7 bases, leaving 22 bases between them. The CDR3 consists of 15 residues. In DNA, the CDR3 is TGCAGCGTACGACAGTCGCTCCTCTTAATTAATGAGCAGTTCTTC. As protein: CSVRQSLLLINEQFF.

The rearrangement links TRBV30 to TRBJ1-3; D gene ambiguous. The CDR3 has 10 residues. V lost 6 bases to trimming and J lost 4 bases, with 4 bases between them. Germline V gene sequence: CDR1 GTSNPN, CDR2 SVGIG (reference sequence). CDR3: CACGGNTIYF. The CDR3 DNA sequence: TGTGCCTGTGGGGGAAACACCATATATTTT. Drawing the rest from reference TRBV30 and TRBJ1-3, the complete variable domain is SQTIHQWPATLVQPVGSPLSLECTVEGTSNPNLYWYRQAAGRGLQLLFYSVGIGQISSEVPQNLSASRPQDRQFILSSKKLLLSDSGFYLCACGGNTIYFGEGSWLTVV.

This chain joins TRBV7-9 and TRBJ2-7; no definite D call. The CDR3 covers 11 residues. The germline V gene has CDR1 SEHNR and CDR2 FQNEAQ (reference sequence). The V end was cut by 3 bases, the J end by 5 bases, with 5 bases between. The CDR3 spells CASSFHNEQYV. The CDR3 DNA reads TGTGCCAGCAGCTTCCACAACGAGCAGTACGTC.

The V call is TRBV29-1, the J call TRBJ2-1; weak D call: TRBD2 (5 bases). The V gene lost 7 bases and the J gene lost 4 bases, with 14 bases spanning the gap. The CDR3 has 13 amino acids. CDR1 is SQVTM and CDR2 is ANQGSEA in the germline V gene. In DNA form, the CDR3 reads TGCAGCGCTAGTTTGGCGGGTTACAATGAGCAGTTCTTC. It is translated as CSASLAGYNEQFF.

The CDR3 nucleotides are TGCGCCAGCAGCCAAGCCGGACGGGGGCAGTACTTC. The encoded protein is CASSQAGRGQYF. This sequence joins TRBV4-1 and TRBJ2-7, with a tentative D call TRBD2 (5 bases). The germline V gene encodes CDR1 MGHRA and CDR2 YSYEKL. V shed 1 base and J shed 9 bases, with 10 bases lying between them. The CDR3 length is 12 residues.

The chain joins TRBV3-1 to TRBJ1-2, with D unresolved. The CDR3 consists of 13 residues. Trimming took 0 bases from V and 7 from J, leaving 9 bases between them. CDR1 is LGHDT, CDR2 YNNKEL, per germline (reference sequence). The CDR3 DNA sequence: TGTGCCAGCAGCCAAGATTACCGGAGTGGCTACACCTTC. Protein sequence: CASSQDYRSGYTF.

The J gene is TRBJ1-2, the V gene TRBV20-1; no clear D. The V gene's germline CDR1 is DFQATT and CDR2 SNEGSKA (reference sequence). The CDR3 contains 15 residues. V shed 1 base and J shed 2 bases, with 14 bases lying between them. The CDR3 nucleotides are TGCAGTGCTAGAGGCGCCGGGTCCTTGAACTATGGCTACACCTTC. Amino acids: CSARGAGSLNYGYTF.

This rearrangement joins TRBV29-1 to TRBJ2-7; D remains unclear. This CDR3 has 9 residues. Trimming removed 3 bases at V and 13 bases at J, with 10 bases between. CDR1 and CDR2 (germline): SQVTM, ANQGSEA. The CDR3 spells CSVDCLPYV. The CDR3 region has the DNA TGCAGCGTTGATTGCCTCCCTTACGTC.

V is TRBV20-1 and J is TRBJ1-2, with D unresolved. This CDR3 is 14 amino acids long. V shed 5 bases and J shed 4 bases, with 17 bases lying between them. Per the germline V gene, CDR1 is DFQATT and CDR2 is SNEGSKA (reference sequence). The CDR3 DNA is TGCAGTGCTGCCCCACCCGCAGGAATCTATGGCTACACCTTC. Protein: CSAAPPAGIYGYTF.

The rearrangement links TRBV15 to TRBJ2-2; no firm D call. This CDR3 has 14 residues. The V gene lost 8 bases and the J gene lost 6 bases, with 16 bases spanning the gap. Germline V lookup: CDR1 LNHNV, CDR2 YYDKDF (reference sequence). The CDR3 protein is CATGLVDRPGELFF. The CDR3 DNA sequence: TGTGCCACCGGATTAGTAGACCGCCCCGGGGAGCTGTTTTTT.

This chain connects TRBV2 to TRBJ2-7; D perhaps matches TRBD1 (5 bases). The CDR3 has 13 amino acids. The ends were cut back, 10 bases at V and 8 bases at J, with 21 bases in the middle. Looked up from germline, CDR1 is SNHLY and CDR2 is FYNNEI. CDR3 nucleotide sequence: TGTGCCACCCAATTAAACAGGAACTCCAAGCAGTACGTC. Amino acids: CATQLNRNSKQYV.

The chain combines TRBV7-9 with TRBJ1-2; D uncertain. The germline V gene encodes CDR1 SEHNR and CDR2 FQNEAQ (reference sequence). Trimming took off 5 bases at V and 4 bases at J, with 14 bases between the two ends. CDR3 length equals 14 residues. The CDR3 protein is CASSPPGRSYGYTF. The CDR3 nucleotides read TGTGCCAGCAGCCCTCCTGGACGGAGCTATGGCTACACCTTC. Looking up the rest from reference TRBV7-9 and TRBJ1-2 gives the full variable domain: DTGVSQNPRHKITKRGQNVTFRCDPISEHNRLYWYRQTLGQGPEFLTYFQNEAQLEKSRLLSDRFSAERPKGSFSTLEIQRTEQGDSAMYLCASSPPGRSYGYTFGSGTRLTVV.

CDR3 bases: TGTGCCAGCAGTGAGGACCGATCTATCAGGCCCCAGCATTTT. Amino acid sequence: CASSEDRSIRPQHF. The chain joins TRBV2 to TRBJ1-5; D unresolved. The CDR3 has 14 amino acids. With 3 bases removed from V and 9 bases from J, the gap between germline ends came to 15 bases. Germline loops: CDR1 SNHLY, CDR2 FYNNEI.

This rearrangement joins TRBV12-3 or TRBV12-4 to TRBJ2-4, with a weak D call TRBD1 (6 bases). The V end lost 6 bases, the J end lost 6 bases, and 12 bases lay between the germline ends. The CDR3 has 13 amino acids. CDR3 region: CASRTDRRNIQYF. For the CDR3, the DNA is TGTGCCAGCAGAACAGACAGGCGAAACATTCAGTACTTC.

The V gene is TRBV4-2, the J gene TRBJ1-1; D might be TRBD1 (5 bases). V was cut by 1 base and J by 7 bases, with 13 bases left in between. This CDR3 has 14 amino acids. Per germline, CDR1 LGHNA and CDR2 YNFKEQ. The CDR3 spells CASSQASGMVEAFF. CDR3 sequence (DNA): TGTGCCAGCAGCCAAGCATCAGGGATGGTTGAAGCTTTCTTT.

The chain couples TRBV20-1 to TRBJ2-5; 8 bases match TRBD2. This CDR3 has 15 amino acids. From germline, CDR1 is DFQATT and CDR2 SNEGSKA (reference sequence). V was clipped by 2 bases and J by 5 bases; unmatched bases: 10. In nucleotides, the CDR3 is TGCAGTGCTAGACTCTTAGCGGGGCGAGGCGAGACCCAGTACTTC. This sequence encodes CSARLLAGRGETQYF.

This chain uses TRBV4-1 with TRBJ2-4; D unresolved. The CDR3 is made up of 11 amino acids. Trimming left V 0 bases short and J 13 bases short, with 7 bases between. Germline values: CDR1 MGHRA, CDR2 YSYEKL. The chain's CDR3 is CASSQDGVQYF. For the CDR3, the DNA is TGCGCCAGCAGCCAAGATGGGGTACAGTACTTC.

This clonotype was seen a single time. V usage is TRBV3-1 and J usage is TRBJ2-7; a possible D gene is TRBD1 (6 bases). Deletions cut 5 bases from V and 1 base from J, with 9 bases between. CDR3 size: 13 residues. The V gene's germline CDR1 is LGHDT and CDR2 YNNKEL (reference sequence). The CDR3 is CASSWTASYEQYF. The CDR3 nucleotides read TGTGCCAGCAGCTGGACAGCTTCCTACGAGCAGTACTTC.

The chain links TRBV29-1 to TRBJ1-1; a possible D gene is TRBD1 (5 bases). Germline V lookup: CDR1 SQVTM, CDR2 ANQGSEA. Trimming left V 4 bases short and J 0 bases short, with 15 bases between. There are 15 residues in the CDR3. The CDR3: CSVVPGGGLNTEAFF. In DNA, the CDR3 is TGCAGCGTTGTGCCCGGGGGGGGATTGAACACTGAAGCTTTCTTT.

The rearrangement joins TRBV20-1 to TRBJ1-2; D is unresolved. The CDR3 length is 12 residues. Germline values: CDR1 DFQATT, CDR2 SNEGSKA (reference sequence). V shed 0 bases and J shed 2 bases, with 4 bases lying between them. The CDR3 loop is CSARDTNYGYTF. For the CDR3, the DNA is TGCAGTGCTAGAGACACGAACTATGGCTACACCTTC.

The chain joins TRBV29-1 to TRBJ1-1; possible D gene TRBD1, 6 bases. Trimming stripped 7 bases from V and 5 bases from J, with 20 bases between. This CDR3 contains 14 residues. CDR1 is SQVTM, CDR2 ANQGSEA, per germline. CDR3 sequence: CSAQKGGVSTEAFF. For the CDR3, the DNA is TGCAGCGCCCAAAAGGGGGGAGTGAGTACTGAAGCTTTCTTT. The whole variable domain, filled in from reference TRBV29-1 and TRBJ1-1, reads SAVISQKPSRDICQRGTSLTIQCQVDSQVTMMFWYRQQPGQSLTLIATANQGSEATYESGFVIDKFPISRPNLTFSTLTVSNMSPEDSSIYLCSAQKGGVSTEAFFGQGTRLTVV.

The genes are TRBV29-1 and TRBJ1-4, with D possibly matching TRBD1 (6 bases). CDR3 length: 13 amino acids. The V and J ends lost 7 bases and 7 bases respectively, with 16 bases between them. The germline CDR1 and CDR2 sequences are SQVTM and ANQGSEA. CDR3 residues: CSGLTGQAEKLFF. The CDR3 DNA sequence: TGCAGCGGGTTGACAGGACAAGCTGAAAAACTGTTTTTT.

This clonotype was seen only once. The rearrangement links TRBV20-1 to TRBJ2-4, with no clear D. The germline gives CDR1 DFQATT, CDR2 SNEGSKA (reference sequence). The length of the CDR3 is 14 residues. The V gene lost 5 bases and the J gene lost 0 bases, with 11 bases spanning the gap. CDR3 nucleotide sequence: TGCAGTGCTCTCGTAGGGCTAGCCAAAAACATTCAGTACTTC. Translating gives CSALVGLAKNIQYF.